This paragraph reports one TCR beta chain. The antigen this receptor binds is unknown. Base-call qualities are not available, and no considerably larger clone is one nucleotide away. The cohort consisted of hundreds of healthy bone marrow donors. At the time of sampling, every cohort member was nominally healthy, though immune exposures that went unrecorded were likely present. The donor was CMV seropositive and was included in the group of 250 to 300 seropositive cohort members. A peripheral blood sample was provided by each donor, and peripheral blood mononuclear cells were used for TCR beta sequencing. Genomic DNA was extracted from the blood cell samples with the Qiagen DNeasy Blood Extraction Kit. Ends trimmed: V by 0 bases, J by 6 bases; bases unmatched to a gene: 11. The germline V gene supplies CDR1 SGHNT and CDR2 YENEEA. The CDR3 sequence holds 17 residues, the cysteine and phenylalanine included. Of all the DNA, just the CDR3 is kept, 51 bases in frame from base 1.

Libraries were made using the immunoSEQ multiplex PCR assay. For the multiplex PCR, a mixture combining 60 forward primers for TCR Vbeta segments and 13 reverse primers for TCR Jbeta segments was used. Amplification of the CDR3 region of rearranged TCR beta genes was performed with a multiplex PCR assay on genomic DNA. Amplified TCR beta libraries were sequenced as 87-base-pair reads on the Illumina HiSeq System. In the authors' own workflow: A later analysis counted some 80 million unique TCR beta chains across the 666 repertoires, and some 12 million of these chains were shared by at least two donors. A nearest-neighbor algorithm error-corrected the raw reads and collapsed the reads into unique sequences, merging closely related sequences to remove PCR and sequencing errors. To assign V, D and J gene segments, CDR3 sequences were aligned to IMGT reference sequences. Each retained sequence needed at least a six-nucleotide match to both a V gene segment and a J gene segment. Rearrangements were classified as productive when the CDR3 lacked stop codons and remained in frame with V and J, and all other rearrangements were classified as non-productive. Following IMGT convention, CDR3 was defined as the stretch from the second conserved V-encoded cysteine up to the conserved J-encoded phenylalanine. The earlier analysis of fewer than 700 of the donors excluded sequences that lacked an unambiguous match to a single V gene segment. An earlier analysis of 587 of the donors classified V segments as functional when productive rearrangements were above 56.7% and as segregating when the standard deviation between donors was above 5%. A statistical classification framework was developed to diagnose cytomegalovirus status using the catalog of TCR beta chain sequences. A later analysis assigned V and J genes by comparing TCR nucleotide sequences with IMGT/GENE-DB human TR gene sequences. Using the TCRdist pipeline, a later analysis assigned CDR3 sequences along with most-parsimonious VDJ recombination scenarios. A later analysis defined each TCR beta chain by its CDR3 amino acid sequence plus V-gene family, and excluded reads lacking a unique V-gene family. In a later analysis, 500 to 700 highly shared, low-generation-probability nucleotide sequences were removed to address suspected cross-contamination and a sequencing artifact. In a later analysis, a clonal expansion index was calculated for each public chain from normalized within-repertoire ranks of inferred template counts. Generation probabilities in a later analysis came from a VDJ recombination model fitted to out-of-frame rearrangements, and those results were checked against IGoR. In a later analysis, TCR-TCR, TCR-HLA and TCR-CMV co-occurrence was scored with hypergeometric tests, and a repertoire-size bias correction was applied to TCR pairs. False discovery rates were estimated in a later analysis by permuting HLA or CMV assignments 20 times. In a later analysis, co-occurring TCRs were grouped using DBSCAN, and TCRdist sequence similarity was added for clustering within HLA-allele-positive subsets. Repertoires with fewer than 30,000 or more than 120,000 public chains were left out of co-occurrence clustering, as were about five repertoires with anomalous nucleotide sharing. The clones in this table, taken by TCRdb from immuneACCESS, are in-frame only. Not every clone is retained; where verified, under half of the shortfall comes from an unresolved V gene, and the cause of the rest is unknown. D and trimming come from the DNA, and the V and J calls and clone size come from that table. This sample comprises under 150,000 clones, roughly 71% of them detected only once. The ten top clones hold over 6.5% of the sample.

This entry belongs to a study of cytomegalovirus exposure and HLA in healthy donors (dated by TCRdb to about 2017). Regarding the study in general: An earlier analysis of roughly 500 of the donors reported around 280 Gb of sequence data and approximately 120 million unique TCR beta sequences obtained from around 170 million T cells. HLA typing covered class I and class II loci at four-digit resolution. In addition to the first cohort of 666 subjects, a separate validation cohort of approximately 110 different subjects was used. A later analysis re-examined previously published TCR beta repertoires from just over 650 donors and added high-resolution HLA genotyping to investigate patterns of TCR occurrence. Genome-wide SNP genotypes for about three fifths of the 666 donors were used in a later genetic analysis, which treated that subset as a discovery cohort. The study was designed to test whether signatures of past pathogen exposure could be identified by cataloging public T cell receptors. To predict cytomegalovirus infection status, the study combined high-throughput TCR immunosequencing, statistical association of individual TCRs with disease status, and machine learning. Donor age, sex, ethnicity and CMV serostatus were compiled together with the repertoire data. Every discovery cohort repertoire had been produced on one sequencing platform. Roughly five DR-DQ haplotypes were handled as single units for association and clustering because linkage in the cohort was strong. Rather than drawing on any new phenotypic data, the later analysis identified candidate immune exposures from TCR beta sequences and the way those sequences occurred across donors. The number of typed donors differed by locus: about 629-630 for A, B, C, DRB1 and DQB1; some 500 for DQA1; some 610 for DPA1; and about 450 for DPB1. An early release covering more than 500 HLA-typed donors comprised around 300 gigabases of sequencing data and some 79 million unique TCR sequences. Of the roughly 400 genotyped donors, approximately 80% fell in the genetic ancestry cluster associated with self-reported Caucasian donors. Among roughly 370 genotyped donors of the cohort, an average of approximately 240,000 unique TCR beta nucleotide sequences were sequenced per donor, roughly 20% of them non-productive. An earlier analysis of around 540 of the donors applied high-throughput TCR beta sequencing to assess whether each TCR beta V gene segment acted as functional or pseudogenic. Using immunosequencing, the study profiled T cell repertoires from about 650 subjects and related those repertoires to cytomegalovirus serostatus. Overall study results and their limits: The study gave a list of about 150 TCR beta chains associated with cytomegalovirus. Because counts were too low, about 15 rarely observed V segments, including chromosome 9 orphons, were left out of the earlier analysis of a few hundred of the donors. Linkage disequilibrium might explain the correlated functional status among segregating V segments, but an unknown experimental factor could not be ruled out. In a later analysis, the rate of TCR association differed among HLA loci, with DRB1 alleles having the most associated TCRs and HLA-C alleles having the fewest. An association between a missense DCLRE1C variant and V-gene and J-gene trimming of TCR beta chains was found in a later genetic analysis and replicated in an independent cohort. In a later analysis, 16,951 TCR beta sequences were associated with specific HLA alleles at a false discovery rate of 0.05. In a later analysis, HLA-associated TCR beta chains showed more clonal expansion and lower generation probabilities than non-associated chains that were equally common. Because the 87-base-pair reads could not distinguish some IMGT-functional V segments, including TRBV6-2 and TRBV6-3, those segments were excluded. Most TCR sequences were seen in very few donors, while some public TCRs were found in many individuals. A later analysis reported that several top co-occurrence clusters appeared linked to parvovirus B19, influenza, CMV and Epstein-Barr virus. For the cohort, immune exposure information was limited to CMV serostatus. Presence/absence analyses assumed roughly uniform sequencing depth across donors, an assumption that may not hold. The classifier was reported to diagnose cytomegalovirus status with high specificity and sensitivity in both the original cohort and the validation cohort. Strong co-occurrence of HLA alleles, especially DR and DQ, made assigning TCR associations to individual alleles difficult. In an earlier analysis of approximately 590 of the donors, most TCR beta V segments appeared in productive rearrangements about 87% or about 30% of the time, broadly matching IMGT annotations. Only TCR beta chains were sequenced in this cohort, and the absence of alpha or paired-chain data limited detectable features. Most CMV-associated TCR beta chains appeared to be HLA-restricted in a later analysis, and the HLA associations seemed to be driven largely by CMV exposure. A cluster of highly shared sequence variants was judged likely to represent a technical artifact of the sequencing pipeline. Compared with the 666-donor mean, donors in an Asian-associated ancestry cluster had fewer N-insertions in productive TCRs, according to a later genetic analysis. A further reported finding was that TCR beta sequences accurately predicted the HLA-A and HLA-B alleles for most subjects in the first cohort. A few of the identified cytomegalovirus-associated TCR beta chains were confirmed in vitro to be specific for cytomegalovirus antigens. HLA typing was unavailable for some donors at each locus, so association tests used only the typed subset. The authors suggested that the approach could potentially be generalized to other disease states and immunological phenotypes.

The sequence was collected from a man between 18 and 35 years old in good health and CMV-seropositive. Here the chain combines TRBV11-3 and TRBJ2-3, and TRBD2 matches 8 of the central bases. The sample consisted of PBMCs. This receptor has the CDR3 CASSLDPSRGGRDTQYF. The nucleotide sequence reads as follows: TGTGCCAGCAGCTTAGATCCCAGCCGGGGGGGCCGGGATACGCAGTATTTT.